One sample yielded the 26 T cell receptor beta chains listed below, sequenced in a study of glioma-infiltrating T cells. TCR alpha and beta CDR3 regions were amplified from RNA using iRepertoire nested multiplex PCR. One entry per CDR3 protein results from TCRdb running MiXCR on the multiplex PCR reads. This table holds 150,000 to 200,000 distinct CDR3 sequences, about 47% found once. The specimen was glioma tissue, nonneoplastic brain tissue, or PBMCs (not recorded which). The receptors were sampled from a human donor with low-grade glioma or glioblastoma, undergoing nonglioma brain surgery, or in good health (not recorded which).

This clonotype was found many times. CDR3 DNA: TGCAGTGCTCCCTTCGGAGGCAGGGTCGACGAGCAGTACTTC. Amino acid sequence: CSAPFGGRVDEQYF. This sequence joins TRBV20-1 and TRBJ2-7; D might be TRBD1 or TRBD2, each matching 5 bases. The CDR3 runs 14 residues. V shed 5 bases and J shed 5 bases, with 19 bases lying between them. Germline V gene lookup returns CDR1 DFQATT and CDR2 SNEGSKA (reference sequence).

J is TRBJ2-5 and V is TRBV10-3; 9 bases align to TRBD2. V lost 8 bases to trimming and J lost 1 base; unmatched junction nucleotides: 5. The CDR3 spans 14 residues. Germline assignment: CDR1 ENHRY and CDR2 SYGVKD. CDR3 sequence: CAILSSGGQETQYF. The CDR3 DNA reads as TGTGCCATCCTTAGTAGCGGGGGCCAAGAGACCCAGTACTTC.

This clonotype has ten or more counts. The rearrangement links TRBV28 to TRBJ1-1; D unresolved. Germline-derived CDR1 and CDR2 are MDHEN and SYDVKM. Trimming took 8 bases from V and 4 from J, leaving 14 bases between them. The CDR3 has 13 amino acids. The CDR3 region has the DNA TGTGCCAGCCACCTAAGAGGTCGCACTGAAGCTTTCTTT. Protein product: CASHLRGRTEAFF.

The chain recombines TRBV15 with TRBJ2-7, with TRBD2 identical over 8 bases. Germline-derived CDR1 and CDR2 are LNHNV and YYDKDF (reference sequence). The CDR3 loop spans 15 amino acids. The J segment lost 5 bases and the V segment lost 0 bases, leaving 6 bases of the junction unmatched. CDR3 in DNA: TGTGCCACCAGCAGAGAAGCGGGAGAACCCCACGAGCAGTACTTC. Translation gives CATSREAGEPHEQYF.

The gene calls are TRBV3-1 and TRBJ2-1; a weak D match, TRBD2 (6 bases). CDR3 length equals 15 residues. V was clipped by 5 bases and J by 4 bases, with 15 bases between them. CDR1 and CDR2 from the germline V gene are LGHDT and YNNKEL (reference sequence). The CDR3 spells CASSDGTSNYNEQFF. The CDR3 DNA sequence: TGTGCCAGCAGCGACGGGACTTCGAATTACAATGAGCAGTTCTTC.

Remarks on this clonotype: Sequence at one end of the junction differs from germline and may be a read error. The chain carries TRBV27 and TRBJ2-7; 7 nucleotides agree with TRBD2. Germline V gives CDR1 MNHEY, CDR2 SMNVEV (reference sequence). The CDR3 is 14 residues long. Written as DNA, the CDR3 is TGTGCCAGCATCGTAGGCGGGAGTGGTTACGAGCATTACTTC. Translating gives CASIVGGSGYEHYF.

On this clonotype itself: A read error may account for a junction end that differs from germline. The CDR3 sequence: CASSLDRAETEASF. CDR3 nucleotide sequence: TGTGCCAGCAGCTTGGACAGGGCGGAGACTGAAGCTTCCTTT. The chain uses TRBV2 and TRBJ1-1; the match to TRBD1 covers 8 bases. Germline V gives CDR1 SNHLY, CDR2 FYNNEI. The CDR3 consists of 14 residues.

This clonotype showed up just a few times. One base away lies a much larger clone, so this may be a sequencing read error. The chain is built from TRBV15 and TRBJ2-3, with D possibly TRBD1 on 6 matching bases. The CDR3 length is 16 residues. Germline CDR1 reads LNHNV; CDR2 reads YYDKDF (reference sequence). CDR3 nucleotides: TGTGCCACCATCAGAGTAGGGACATATCGCACAGATACGCAGTATTTT. It is translated as CATIRVGTYRTDTQYF.

This clonotype was counted at least ten times. The gene calls are TRBV6-1 and TRBJ2-1; no reliable D call. CDR1 MNHNS and CDR2 SASEGT come from the germline V gene. This CDR3 spans 14 amino acids. Trimming removed 8 bases at V and 0 bases at J, with 11 bases between. The CDR3 is CASGFPGSYNEQFF. The CDR3 DNA reads TGTGCCAGCGGTTTCCCGGGCTCCTACAATGAGCAGTTCTTC.

With regard to this clonotype: One end of the junction fails to match germline, which may point to a read error. The chain carries TRBV27 and TRBJ1-5; a possible D gene is TRBD1 (5 bases). This CDR3 comprises 14 residues. Germline CDR1 MNHEY, CDR2 SMNVEV (reference sequence). CDR3 loop: CASRQLRGDKPKHF. CDR3 sequence (DNA): TGTGCCAGCAGGCAGCTTAGAGGGGATAAGCCCAAGCATTTT.

About this clonotype: At one boundary the junction diverges from the germline segment, which might be a read error. This rearrangement joins TRBV24-1 to TRBJ2-2; perhaps TRBD1 as D (6 bases). The CDR3 totals 14 residues. Germline V CDR1 and CDR2: KGHDR, SFDVKD. The CDR3 reads CATSRTDHTGQLFF. The CDR3 bases are TGTGCCACCAGCCGGACAGACCACACCGGGCAGCTGTTTTTT.

The chain is built from TRBV5-4 and TRBJ2-3; 7 bases are shared with TRBD2. CDR1 and CDR2 (germline): SGHNT, YYREEE (reference sequence). The V and J ends lost 6 bases and 5 bases, in that order; junction bases with no gene match: 15. This CDR3 contains 16 residues. DNA for the CDR3: TGTGCCAGCACCGGACTAGAGGGAGGGCCTCGAGATACGCAGTATTTT. Translated, it gives CASTGLEGGPRDTQYF.

This clonotype was seen once. The V call is TRBV29-1, the J call TRBJ2-3, with D possibly being TRBD2 (6 bases). This CDR3 has 13 amino acids. Germline V CDR1 and CDR2: SQVTM, ANQGSEA. V lost 4 bases and J lost 4, with 12 bases in between. CDR3 loop: CSVGAGGADTQYF. CDR3 coding DNA: TGCAGCGTTGGAGCGGGTGGAGCAGATACGCAGTATTTT.

In the case of this clonotype: A read error may be the cause here, since a much bigger clone is one base away. The chain recombines TRBV2 with TRBJ1-1; D might be TRBD1 (5 bases). Germline V gene data show CDR1 as SNHLY and CDR2 as FYNNEI. CDR3 length: 15 amino acids. The CDR3: CASRRARDGGNEALF. CDR3 nucleotide sequence: TGTGCCAGCAGGAGGGCACGAGACGGGGGGAATGAAGCTCTCTTT.

This clonotype was recorded at least ten times. The J gene is TRBJ2-1, the V gene TRBV20-1; TRBD1 aligns across 12 bases. CDR3 length: 21 amino acids. Germline-derived CDR1 and CDR2 are DFQATT and SNEGSKA (reference sequence). Trimming at V came to 5 bases and at J to 2 bases, leaving 22 bases not matched to a gene. In DNA, the CDR3 is TGCAGTGCTGCCCACTCACCGGGACAGGGGGCAACCAACGGCCCCTACAATGAGCAGTTCTTC. Amino acid sequence: CSAAHSPGQGATNGPYNEQFF.

The chain joins TRBV11-2 to TRBJ1-1; the D gene is possibly TRBD1 (6 bases). The V and J ends lost 8 bases and 5 bases respectively, with 15 bases between them. This CDR3 is built from 13 residues. Germline V gene sequence: CDR1 SGHAT, CDR2 FQNNGV. CDR3 sequence (DNA): TGTGCCAGCGGTAATAACAGGGTGACTGAAGCTTTCTTT. This translates into CASGNNRVTEAFF.

This chain uses TRBV3-1 with TRBJ2-7; 11 positions agree with TRBD2. Germline loops: CDR1 LGHDT, CDR2 YNNKEL (reference sequence). CDR3 length: 14 residues. The J segment lost 5 bases and the V segment lost 4 bases, leaving 4 bases of the junction unmatched. The CDR3 loop is CASSPTSGKHEQYF. CDR3 DNA: TGTGCCAGCAGCCCGACTAGCGGGAAGCACGAGCAGTACTTC.

As to this clonotype: A read error may explain this, as a much larger clone is one base away. V usage is TRBV20-1 and J usage is TRBJ2-3, with 10 bases identical to TRBD2. CDR3 length equals 16 residues. V lost 4 bases and J lost 4; bases outside the gene matches: 11. Per germline, CDR1 DFQATT and CDR2 SNEGSKA (reference sequence). CDR3 sequence: CSATEAGGTEADTQYF. CDR3 sequence (DNA): TGCAGTGCTACCGAAGCGGGAGGGACTGAGGCAGATACGCAGTATTTT.

A word on this clonotype: A read error may be the cause here, since a much bigger clone is one base away. The gene calls are TRBV3-1 and TRBJ1-5, with D uncertain. CDR3 length: 15 amino acids. Germline V gene lookup returns CDR1 LGHDT and CDR2 YNNKEL (reference sequence). V was clipped by 1 base and J by 5 bases, with 12 bases between them. CDR3 sequence (DNA): TGTGCCAGCAGCCAAGTCATAGGGCAGTATCAGCCCCAGCATTTT. Its protein is CASSQVIGQYQPQHF.

Turning to this clonotype: Being one base from a much bigger clone, this may be a read error. The chain couples TRBV12-3 or TRBV12-4 to TRBJ2-1; D remains ambiguous. The CDR3 loop spans 13 amino acids. CDR3 sequence: CATSLTRYNEQFF. The DNA for the CDR3 is TGTGCCACCAGTCTGACTCGCTACAATGAGCAGTTCTTC.

As concerns this clonotype: A much more abundant neighbour one base away suggests this may be a read error. This sequence joins TRBV4-1 and TRBJ2-1, with 14 nucleotides matching TRBD2. Germline CDR1 reads MGHRA; CDR2 reads YSYEKL. This CDR3 is built from 17 residues. CDR3 protein: CDSSRTSGRSSYNEQFF. CDR3 DNA: TGCGACAGCAGCAGGACTAGCGGGAGGAGCTCCTACAATGAGCAGTTCTTC.

As regards this clonotype: Because it lacks the conserved phenylalanine or tryptophan at the end, this CDR3 is likely a read error. The chain couples TRBV19 to TRBJ1-1; D not certain. V lost 6 bases and J 8 bases, leaving 16 bases between the germline ends. This CDR3 is 13 amino acids long. Germline V gene data show CDR1 as LNHDA and CDR2 as SQIVND (reference sequence). DNA of the CDR3: TGTGCCAGTAGAGACACCCATCTTTGGGAAGCTTTCTCT. This translates into CASRDTHLWEAFS.

Regarding this clonotype: This likely comes from a read error, as the CDR3 has no conserved phenylalanine or tryptophan at its end. This chain uses TRBV29-1 with TRBJ1-2; a possible D gene is TRBD1 (5 bases). Germline lookup yields CDR1 SQVTM and CDR2 ANQGSEA. The CDR3 has 12 residues. Trimming stripped 8 bases from V and 8 bases from J, with 18 bases between. The CDR3 DNA is TGCAGCACTCGCGACAGAACTGAGGGCTACACCTCC. Encoded protein: CSTRDRTEGYTS.

To note about this clonotype: One base away lies a much larger clone, so this may be a sequencing read error. V is TRBV14 and J is TRBJ2-7, with D tentatively TRBD1 (6 bases). This CDR3 spans 12 amino acids. The germline gives CDR1 SGHDN, CDR2 FVKESK. This CDR3 reads CASSPISGQLFF. DNA for the CDR3: TGTGCCAGCAGCCCAATATCCGGACAGCTATTCTTC.

This clonotype was counted at least ten times. This chain joins TRBV28 and TRBJ1-2; D gene ambiguous. Trimming stripped 5 bases from V and 5 bases from J, with 18 bases between. The V gene's germline CDR1 is MDHEN and CDR2 SYDVKM. The CDR3 runs to 15 residues. The chain's CDR3 is CASSPHRPWEYGYTF. The CDR3 region has the DNA TGTGCCAGCAGTCCACACCGCCCTTGGGAATATGGCTACACCTTC.

The table lists this clonotype with many counts. The chain combines TRBV28 with TRBJ1-2, with 8 positions matching TRBD1. Looked up from germline, CDR1 is MDHEN and CDR2 is SYDVKM. Trimming at V came to 6 bases and at J to 2 bases, leaving 11 bases not matched to a gene. The CDR3 is 16 residues long. CDR3 sequence reads: CASRPGQGYANYGYTF. CDR3 nucleotides: TGTGCCAGCAGACCCGGACAGGGATATGCGAACTATGGCTACACCTTC.